This passage covers 29 T cell receptor beta chains from one sample sequenced in a study of long-term antiretroviral therapy in people with HIV. Run at survey level, the immunoSEQ assay was version v3.0. The repertoire was sequenced with immunoSEQ multiplex PCR; TCRdb's copy has only in-frame clones and lacks some. In the table there are 37,000 or so clones, 75% to 85% of which are singletons. The sequences come from unsorted PBMCs, collected 3.4 years after starting antiretroviral therapy. These receptors were collected from a man aged 25-45 years with HIV.

The genes are TRBV9 and TRBJ2-7, with 7 positions matching TRBD1. V dropped 3 bases and J dropped 6; count of bases not matched to a gene: 3. Looked up from germline, CDR1 is SGDLS and CDR2 is YYNGEE. The CDR3 spans 12 residues. In DNA, the CDR3 is TGTGCCAGCAGCGGACAGGGTGCCGAGCAGTACTTC. It is translated as CASSGQGAEQYF.

V gene TRBV19 combines with J gene TRBJ2-2, with TRBD2 as a possible D gene (5 bases). With 7 bases removed from V and 0 bases from J, the gap between germline ends came to 12 bases. Germline V gene lookup returns CDR1 LNHDA and CDR2 SQIVND (reference sequence). CDR3 size: 15 residues. The CDR3 loop is CASKRGQSNTGELFF. CDR3 bases: TGTGCCAGTAAAAGAGGGCAGTCGAACACCGGGGAGCTGTTTTTT. Full variable domain (missing parts from reference TRBV19 and TRBJ2-2): DGGITQSPKYLFRKEGQNVTLSCEQNLNHDAMYWYRQDPGQGLRLIYYSQIVNDFQKGDIAEGYSVSREKKESFPLTVTSAQKNPTAFYLCASKRGQSNTGELFFGEGSRLTVL.

V gene TRBV27 combines with J gene TRBJ1-5; D perhaps matches TRBD1 (6 bases). The CDR3 contains 15 residues. Germline CDR1 reads MNHEY; CDR2 reads SMNVEV (reference sequence). Trimming pared 4 bases from V and 5 bases from J, leaving 15 bases between. The CDR3 protein is CASSWGHNPHQPQHF. CDR3 sequence (DNA): TGTGCCAGCAGTTGGGGACACAACCCCCATCAGCCCCAGCATTTT.

A single count supports this clone. The gene calls are TRBV5-6 and TRBJ2-7; 10 bases map to TRBD2. This CDR3 region has 15 residues. CDR1 and CDR2 from the germline V gene are SGHDT and YYEEEE. Trimming removed 4 bases from V and 7 bases from J; junction bases left unmatched: 11. CDR3 sequence: CASSERSGRVSEQYF. The DNA for the CDR3 is TGTGCCAGCAGCGAGAGGAGCGGGAGGGTCAGTGAGCAGTACTTC.

The table lists this clone with a few counts. The chain joins TRBV10-3 to TRBJ1-2; D gene ambiguous. The CDR3 totals 14 residues. The V end was cut by 10 bases, the J end by 4 bases, with 19 bases between. The germline V gene has CDR1 ENHRY and CDR2 SYGVKD. In DNA, the CDR3 is TGTGCCACGCGATTCGGGATCATAGGCTATGGCTACACCTTC. Amino acids: CATRFGIIGYGYTF.

This sequence joins TRBV9 and TRBJ1-1; no reliable D call. Germline values: CDR1 SGDLS, CDR2 YYNGEE. The CDR3 is made up of 14 amino acids. Trimming cost V 0 bases and J 2 bases, with 8 bases left between them. Here the CDR3 reads CASSVGNLNTEAFF. The CDR3 DNA sequence: TGTGCCAGCAGCGTAGGAAACCTAAACACTGAAGCTTTCTTT.

This rearrangement joins TRBV7-9 to TRBJ2-7; 9 nucleotides match TRBD2. Germline V lookup: CDR1 SEHNR, CDR2 FQNEAQ (reference sequence). V trimming: 3 bases; J trimming: 4 bases; junction bases outside the gene matches: 7. The CDR3 loop spans 15 amino acids. The CDR3 spells CASSFPVAGVYEQYF. The CDR3 DNA reads as TGTGCCAGCAGCTTTCCGGTAGCGGGAGTATACGAGCAGTACTTC.

The chain uses TRBV5-4 and TRBJ2-1; D gene unclear. The CDR3 loop spans 13 amino acids. In germline, CDR1 is SGHNT, CDR2 YYREEE (reference sequence). V lost 1 base to trimming and J lost 6 bases, with 8 bases between them. DNA for the CDR3: TGTGCCAGCAGCTTGATTGCCCGCAATGAGCAGTTCTTC. Its protein product is CASSLIARNEQFF.

This clone has only one observation. This chain joins TRBV2 and TRBJ2-1; TRBD1 might be the D (6 bases). Looked up from germline, CDR1 is SNHLY and CDR2 is FYNNEI. V was shortened by 1 base and J by 9 bases, with 13 bases between the two germline ends. The CDR3 is 14 amino acids. CDR3 in DNA: TGTGCCAGCAGTGAAGGAACAGGGTTATTTGAGCAGTTCTTC. This encodes CASSEGTGLFEQFF.

The rearrangement uses TRBV19 and TRBJ1-1; 9 bases match TRBD1. This CDR3 is built from 20 residues. J was trimmed by 3 bases and V by 7 bases; bases with no gene match: 24. CDR1 is LNHDA and CDR2 is SQIVND in the germline V gene (reference sequence). The CDR3: CASTRMGQGGHKGRDTEAFF. The DNA of the CDR3 is TGTGCCAGTACACGGATGGGACAGGGAGGTCATAAGGGAAGGGACACTGAAGCTTTCTTT.

Only one count was recorded for this clone. The chain couples TRBV7-8 to TRBJ1-1; D call uncertain. Germline V gene lookup returns CDR1 SGHVS and CDR2 FQNEAQ. The V gene lost 3 bases and the J gene lost 8 bases, with 16 bases spanning the gap. This CDR3 is 14 amino acids long. CDR3 bases: TGTGCCAGCAGCTTTTCCACGGGTGCCCAGGAAGCTTTCTTT. Translated, it gives CASSFSTGAQEAFF.

Comment on this clone: Other DNA sequences in the sample encode the same CDR3. The rearrangement uses TRBV4-3 and TRBJ2-6; no definite D call. This CDR3 has 15 amino acids. V was trimmed by 1 base and J by 3 bases, leaving 7 bases between them. Germline-derived CDR1 and CDR2 are LGHNA and YSLEER. Here the CDR3 DNA reads TGCGCCAGCAGCCAAGGCATCAGTGGGGCCAACGTCCTGACTTTC. Its protein product is CASSQGISGANVLTF.

This chain links TRBV11-2 with TRBJ1-2; possibly TRBD1 for D (5 bases). Germline V gene sequence: CDR1 SGHAT, CDR2 FQNNGV. Trimming removed 0 bases from V and 4 bases from J, with 21 bases in between. CDR3 length: 18 residues. Here the CDR3 reads CASSLDRRVPPSPYGYTF. The CDR3 region has the DNA TGTGCCAGCAGCTTAGATCGCAGGGTACCCCCCTCTCCCTATGGCTACACCTTC.

The rearrangement uses TRBV30 and TRBJ1-6, with 7 bases fitting TRBD1. Per germline, CDR1 GTSNPN and CDR2 SVGIG (reference sequence). V lost 2 bases to trimming and J lost 0 bases; unmatched junction nucleotides: 4. This CDR3 region has 16 residues. The DNA of the CDR3 is TGTGCCTGGAGTATGGCAGGGGGCTCCTATAATTCACCCCTCCACTTT. Protein sequence: CAWSMAGGSYNSPLHF. The entire variable domain, with the rest obtained from reference TRBV30 and TRBJ1-6, is as follows: SQTIHQWPATLVQPVGSPLSLECTVEGTSNPNLYWYRQAAGRGLQLLFYSVGIGQISSEVPQNLSASRPQDRQFILSSKKLLLSDSGFYLCAWSMAGGSYNSPLHFGNGTRLTVT.

This rearrangement joins TRBV7-2 to TRBJ1-3; D may be TRBD1 (5 bases). The CDR3 is 15 residues long. V was trimmed by 5 bases and J by 0 bases, leaving 11 bases between them. Germline V lookup: CDR1 SGHTA, CDR2 FQGNSA. This CDR3 reads CASSLSTVSGNTIYF. The CDR3, as DNA: TGTGCCAGCAGCCTCTCGACAGTCTCTGGAAACACCATATATTTT.

The chain has TRBV27 and TRBJ2-1; unclear D gene. V lost 5 bases, J lost 3 bases, and 8 bases lay in between. The CDR3 has 13 residues. Germline-derived CDR1 and CDR2 are MNHEY and SMNVEV (reference sequence). The CDR3 DNA reads TGTGCCAGCAGTATTGCCAGCTACAATGAGCAGTTCTTC. Its protein product is CASSIASYNEQFF.

The V gene is TRBV11-2, the J gene TRBJ2-7; possible D gene TRBD1, 5 bases. CDR1 is SGHAT, CDR2 FQNNGV, per germline. The length of the CDR3 is 14 residues. Trimming took off 1 base at V and 1 base at J, with 8 bases between the two ends. CDR3 in DNA: TGTGCCAGCAGCTTAGTCAGGGAATCCTACGAGCAGTACTTC. This gives the protein CASSLVRESYEQYF.

The V call is TRBV9, the J call TRBJ2-7, with 8 bases lining up with TRBD2. The germline V gene encodes CDR1 SGDLS and CDR2 YYNGEE. With 0 bases clipped from V and 6 bases from J, the junction kept 8 bases outside the gene matches. CDR3 size: 15 residues. In DNA, the CDR3 is TGTGCCAGCAGCGTAGCGGCGGGAGGTAACTTCGAGCAGTACTTC. Translating it yields CASSVAAGGNFEQYF.

The chain recombines TRBV4-2 with TRBJ2-7; TRBD2 matches at 8 bases. The germline V gene has CDR1 LGHNA and CDR2 YNFKEQ. This CDR3 comprises 15 residues. V gave up 4 bases and J gave up 1 base; unmatched junction bases: 6. The CDR3: CASSPASGPSYEQYF. For the CDR3, the DNA is TGTGCCAGCAGCCCCGCTAGCGGGCCTTCCTACGAGCAGTACTTC.

The gene calls are TRBV6-6 and TRBJ1-5; D is perhaps TRBD1 (5 bases). This CDR3 is 16 amino acids long. Germline V CDR1 and CDR2: MNHNY, SVGAGI (reference sequence). Trimming left V 10 bases short and J 0 bases short, with 19 bases between. The CDR3 sequence: CAIDPRGADSNQPQHF. The CDR3 DNA reads TGTGCCATCGATCCCCGAGGGGCCGATAGCAATCAGCCCCAGCATTTT.

The V call is TRBV18, the J call TRBJ1-1, with TRBD1 matching 9 bases. Looked up from germline, CDR1 is KGHSH and CDR2 is LQKENI. The CDR3 runs 13 residues. J gave up 9 bases and V 5 bases, and 7 bases lay outside the gene matches. CDR3: CASSVTGGRKAFF. The CDR3 DNA reads TGTGCCAGCTCAGTAACAGGGGGCAGAAAAGCTTTCTTT.

The CDR3, as DNA: TGCGCCAGCAGCCGACCATGGGATGGGACCGAGCAGTACTTC. As protein: CASSRPWDGTEQYF. The chain is built from TRBV23-1 and TRBJ2-7; D is perhaps TRBD1 or TRBD2 (5 bases each). TRBV23-1 is given ORF status, its function remaining uncertain. The CDR3 consists of 14 residues. The V and J ends lost 6 bases and 6 bases respectively, with 18 bases between them.

This chain connects TRBV5-6 to TRBJ2-7; 16 bases match TRBD2. The V gene end was trimmed by 1 base and the J gene end by 9 bases; junction bases not matched to a gene: 10. The CDR3 has 17 amino acids. Germline CDR1 is SGHDT and CDR2 is YYEEEE. The DNA for the CDR3 is TGTGCCAGCAGCTTGAACCGGGGACTAGCGGGAGGGCCGGGGCAGTACTTC. This encodes CASSLNRGLAGGPGQYF.

This rearrangement joins TRBV14 to TRBJ1-1; 8 bases align to TRBD1. The germline CDR1 and CDR2 sequences are SGHDN and FVKESK. This CDR3 contains 14 residues. The V segment lost 4 bases and the J segment 7 bases; nucleotides outside the gene matches: 8. The CDR3 bases are TGTGCCAGCAGCCGGTACGACAGGGGAAGTGAAGCTTTCTTT. Protein sequence: CASSRYDRGSEAFF.

The J gene is TRBJ2-7, the V gene TRBV11-2, with 9 bases matching TRBD1. V gave up 5 bases and J gave up 3 bases; unmatched junction bases: 5. This CDR3 is 14 amino acids long. Germline CDR1 and CDR2: SGHAT and FQNNGV. Written as DNA, the CDR3 is TGTGCCAGCAGCACGGGGACAGGGATCTACGAGCAGTACTTC. Encoded protein: CASSTGTGIYEQYF. Looking up the rest from reference TRBV11-2 and TRBJ2-7 gives the full variable domain: EAGVAQSPRYKIIEKRQSVAFWCNPISGHATLYWYQQILGQGPKLLIQFQNNGVVDDSQLPKDRFSAERLKGVDSTLKIQPAKLEDSAVYLCASSTGTGIYEQYFGPGTRLTVT.

V gene TRBV7-9 combines with J gene TRBJ2-1; 12 bases are shared with TRBD2. V trimming: 5 bases; J trimming: 10 bases; junction bases outside the gene matches: 9. The germline V gene encodes CDR1 SEHNR and CDR2 FQNEAQ (reference sequence). This CDR3 contains 15 residues. CDR3 nucleotides: TGTGCCAGCAGCCGCATGACTAGCGGGAGTGCGGAGCAGTTCTTC. Its translation is CASSRMTSGSAEQFF.

This clone was seen a few times. The chain joins TRBV9 to TRBJ2-7; D possibly matches TRBD1 or TRBD2 (5 bases each). This CDR3 is 15 amino acids long. V dropped 0 bases and J dropped 1 base, with 11 bases sitting between them. Looked up from germline, CDR1 is SGDLS and CDR2 is YYNGEE. Written as DNA, the CDR3 is TGTGCCAGCAGCGTAGTACGGGACGGGTCCTACGAGCAGTACTTC. This encodes CASSVVRDGSYEQYF.

The V call is TRBV6-1, the J call TRBJ1-5, with D hard to call. The germline V gene has CDR1 MNHNS and CDR2 SASEGT. The CDR3 extends over 17 amino acids. V lost 0 bases to trimming and J lost 3 bases, with 15 bases between them. CDR3 nucleotide sequence: TGTGCCAGCAGTGAAGCGCGTCAAGGAGTGTACAATCAGCCCCAGCATTTT. This codes for CASSEARQGVYNQPQHF.

The V and J genes are TRBV6-1 and TRBJ2-2, with D perhaps matching TRBD2 (5 bases). The germline CDR1 and CDR2 sequences are MNHNS and SASEGT. The CDR3 has 15 amino acids. The V and J ends lost 2 bases and 7 bases respectively, with 14 bases between them. Written as DNA, the CDR3 is TGTGCCAGCAGTGAACAAGCACTAGTTTACGGGGAGCTGTTTTTT. It encodes CASSEQALVYGELFF.